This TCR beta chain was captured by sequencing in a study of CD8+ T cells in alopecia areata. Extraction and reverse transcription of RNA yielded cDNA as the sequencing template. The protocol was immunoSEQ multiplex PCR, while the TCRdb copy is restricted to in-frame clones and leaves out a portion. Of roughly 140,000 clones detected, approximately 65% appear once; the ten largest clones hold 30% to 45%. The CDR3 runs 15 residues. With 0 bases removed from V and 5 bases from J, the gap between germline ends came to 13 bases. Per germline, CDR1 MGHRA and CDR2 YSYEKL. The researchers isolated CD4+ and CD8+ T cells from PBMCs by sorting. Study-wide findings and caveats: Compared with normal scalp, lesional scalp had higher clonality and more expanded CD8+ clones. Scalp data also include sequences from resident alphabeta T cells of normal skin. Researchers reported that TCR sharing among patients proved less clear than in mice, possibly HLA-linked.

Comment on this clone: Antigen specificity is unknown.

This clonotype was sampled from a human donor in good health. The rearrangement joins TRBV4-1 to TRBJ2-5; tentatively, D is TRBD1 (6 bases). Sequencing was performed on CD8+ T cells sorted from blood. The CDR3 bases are TGCGCCAGCAGCCAAGATCCAGGGGCGAGGGAGACCCAGTACTTC. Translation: CASSQDPGARETQYF.